This T cell receptor beta chain was captured by sequencing in a study of molecular identifiers for immune sequencing clone quantification. General study findings and limits: Identical TCR molecules sharing a barcode could underestimate highly expanded clone sizes.

On this clonotype itself: Its antigen is still unknown.

TCR libraries were built in bulk with a published protocol and specific TCR primers. MiXCR, applied by TCRdb to the PCR reads, yields one record per CDR3 protein. This sample has some 590,000 distinct CDR3 sequences, with roughly 25% found just once. V shed 4 bases and J shed 9 bases, with 22 bases lying between them. Germline assignment: CDR1 LGHNA and CDR2 YSLEER. This CDR3 spans 15 amino acids. Sorted naive CD8 T cells, roughly 19,000 to 1,000,000, were sequenced from 10%, 30% or 50% RNA. Naive CD8 T cells were FACS-sorted by CD8+CD4-CCR7+CD45RA+ markers. The J gene is TRBJ2-7, the V gene TRBV4-3; unclear D gene. What was sequenced was naive CD8+ T cells from blood, with Jurkat cell RNA spiked in. The subset is: FACS-sorted CD8+CD4-CCR7+CD45RA+ naive T cells. This sequence was found in a human donor in good health. Some libraries in this study had Jurkat cell RNA spiked in. DNA of the CDR3: TGCGCCAGCAGCCTGAACCACAACCCTGCCTGGGGGCAGTACTTC. It translates to CASSLNHNPAWGQYF.